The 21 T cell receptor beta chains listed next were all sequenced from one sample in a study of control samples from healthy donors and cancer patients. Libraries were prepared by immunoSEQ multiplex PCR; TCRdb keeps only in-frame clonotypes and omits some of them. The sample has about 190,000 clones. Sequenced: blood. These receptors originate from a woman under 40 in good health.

This chain's CDR3 is CASSQDLRDEDTQYF. DNA of the CDR3: TGCGCCAGCAGCCAAGATCTCAGAGACGAAGATACGCAGTATTTT. This chain joins TRBV4-1 and TRBJ2-3, with no clear D. V lost 0 bases, J lost 5 bases, and 12 bases lay in between. CDR3 size: 15 residues. The germline V gene has CDR1 MGHRA and CDR2 YSYEKL.

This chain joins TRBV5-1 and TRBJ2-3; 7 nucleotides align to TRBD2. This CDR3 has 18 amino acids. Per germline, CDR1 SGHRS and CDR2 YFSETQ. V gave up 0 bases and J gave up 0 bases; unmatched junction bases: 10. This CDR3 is CASSLGGTLAFSTDTQYF. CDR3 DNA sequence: TGCGCCAGCAGCTTGGGGGGCACACTAGCGTTTAGCACAGATACGCAGTATTTT.

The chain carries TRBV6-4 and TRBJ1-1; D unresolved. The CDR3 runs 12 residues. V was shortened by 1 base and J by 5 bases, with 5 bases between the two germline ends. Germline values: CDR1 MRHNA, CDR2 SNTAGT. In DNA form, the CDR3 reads TGTGCCAGCAGTGACTTTCGGACTGAAGCTTTCTTT. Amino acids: CASSDFRTEAFF.

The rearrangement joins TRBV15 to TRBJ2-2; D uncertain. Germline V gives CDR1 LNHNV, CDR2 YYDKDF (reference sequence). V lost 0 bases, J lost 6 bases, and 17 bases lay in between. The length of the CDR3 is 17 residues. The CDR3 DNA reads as TGTGCCACCAGCAGAGATTCAGGCAGCACACGGGCCGGGGAGCTGTTTTTT. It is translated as CATSRDSGSTRAGELFF. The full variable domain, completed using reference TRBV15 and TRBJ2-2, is DAMVIQNPRYQVTQFGKPVTLSCSQTLNHNVMYWYQQKSSQAPKLLFHYYDKDFNNEADTPDNFQSRRPNTSFCFLDIRSPGLGDTAMYLCATSRDSGSTRAGELFFGEGSRLTVL.

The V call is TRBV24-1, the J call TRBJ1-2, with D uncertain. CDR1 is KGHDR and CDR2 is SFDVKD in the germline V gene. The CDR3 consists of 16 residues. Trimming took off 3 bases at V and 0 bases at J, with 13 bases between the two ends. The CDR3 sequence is CATSDPMGDSNYGYTF. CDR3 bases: TGTGCCACCAGTGATCCGATGGGAGACTCTAACTATGGCTACACCTTC.

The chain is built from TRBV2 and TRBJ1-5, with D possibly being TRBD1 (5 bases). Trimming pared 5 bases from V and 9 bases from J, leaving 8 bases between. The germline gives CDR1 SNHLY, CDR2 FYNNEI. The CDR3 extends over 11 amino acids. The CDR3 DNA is TGTGCCAGCAGTTACCAGGGGCCCCAGCATTTT. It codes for CASSYQGPQHF.

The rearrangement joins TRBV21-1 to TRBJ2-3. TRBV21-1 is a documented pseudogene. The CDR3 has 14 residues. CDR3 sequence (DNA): TGTGCCAGCAGCAAAGGGGATAGGACAGATACGCAGTATTTT. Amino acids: CASSKGDRTDTQYF.

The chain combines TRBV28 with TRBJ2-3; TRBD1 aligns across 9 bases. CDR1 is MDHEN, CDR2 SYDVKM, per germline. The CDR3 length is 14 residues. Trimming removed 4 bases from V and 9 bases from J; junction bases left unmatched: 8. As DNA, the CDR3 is TGTGCCAGCAGTTACGGACAGGGGAGCGGGACGCAGTATTTT. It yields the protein CASSYGQGSGTQYF.

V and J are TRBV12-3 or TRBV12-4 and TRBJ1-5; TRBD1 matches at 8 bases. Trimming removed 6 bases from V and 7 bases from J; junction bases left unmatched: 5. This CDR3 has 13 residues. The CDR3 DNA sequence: TGTGCCAGCAGCAGGGGGCCGGGGCAGCCCCAGCATTTT. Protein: CASSRGPGQPQHF.

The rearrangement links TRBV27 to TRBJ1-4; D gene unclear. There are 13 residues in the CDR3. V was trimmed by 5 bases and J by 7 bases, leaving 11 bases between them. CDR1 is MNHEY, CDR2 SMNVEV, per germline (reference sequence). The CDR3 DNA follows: TGTGCCAGCAGTAGGATTGTTGGTGAAAAACTGTTTTTT. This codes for CASSRIVGEKLFF.

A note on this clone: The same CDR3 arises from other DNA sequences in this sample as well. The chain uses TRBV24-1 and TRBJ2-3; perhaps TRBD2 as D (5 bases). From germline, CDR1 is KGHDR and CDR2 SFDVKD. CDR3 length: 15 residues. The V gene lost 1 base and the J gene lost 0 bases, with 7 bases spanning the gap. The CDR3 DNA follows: TGTGCCACCAGTGATTTAGGGAGTAGCACAGATACGCAGTATTTT. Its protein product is CATSDLGSSTDTQYF.

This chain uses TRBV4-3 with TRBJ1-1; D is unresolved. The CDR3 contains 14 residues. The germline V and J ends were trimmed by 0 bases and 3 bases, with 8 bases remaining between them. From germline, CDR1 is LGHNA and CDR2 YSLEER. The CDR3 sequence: CASSQDGRDTEAFF. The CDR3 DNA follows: TGCGCCAGCAGCCAAGATGGGAGGGACACTGAAGCTTTCTTT.

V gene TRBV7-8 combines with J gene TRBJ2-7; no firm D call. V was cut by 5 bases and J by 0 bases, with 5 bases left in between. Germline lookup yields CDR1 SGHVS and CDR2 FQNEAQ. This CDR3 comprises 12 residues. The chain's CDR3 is CASSPSSYEQYF. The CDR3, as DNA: TGTGCCAGCAGCCCGAGCTCCTACGAGCAGTACTTC.

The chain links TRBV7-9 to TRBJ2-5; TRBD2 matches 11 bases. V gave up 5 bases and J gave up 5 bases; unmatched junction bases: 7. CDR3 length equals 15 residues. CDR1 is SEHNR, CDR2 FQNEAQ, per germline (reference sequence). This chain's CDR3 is CASSHLAGGNETQYF. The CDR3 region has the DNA TGTGCCAGCAGCCACCTAGCGGGGGGTAATGAGACCCAGTACTTC.

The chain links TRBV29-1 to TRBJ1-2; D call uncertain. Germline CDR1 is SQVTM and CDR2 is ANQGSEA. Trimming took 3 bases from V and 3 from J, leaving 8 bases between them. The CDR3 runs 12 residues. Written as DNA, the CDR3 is TGCAGCGTTGATGGGCAGGACTATGGCTACACCTTC. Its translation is CSVDGQDYGYTF.

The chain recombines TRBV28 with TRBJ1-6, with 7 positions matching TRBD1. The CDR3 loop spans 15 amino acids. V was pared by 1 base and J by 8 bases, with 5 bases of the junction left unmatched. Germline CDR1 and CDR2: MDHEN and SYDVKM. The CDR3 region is CASSLLDRDYSPLHF. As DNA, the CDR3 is TGTGCCAGCAGTTTATTAGACAGGGACTATTCACCCCTCCACTTT.

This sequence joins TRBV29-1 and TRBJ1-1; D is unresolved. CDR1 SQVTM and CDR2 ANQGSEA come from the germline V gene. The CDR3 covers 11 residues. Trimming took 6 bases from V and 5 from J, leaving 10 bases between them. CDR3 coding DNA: TGCAGCGTCCACCGACTGACTGAAGCTTTCTTT. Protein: CSVHRLTEAFF.

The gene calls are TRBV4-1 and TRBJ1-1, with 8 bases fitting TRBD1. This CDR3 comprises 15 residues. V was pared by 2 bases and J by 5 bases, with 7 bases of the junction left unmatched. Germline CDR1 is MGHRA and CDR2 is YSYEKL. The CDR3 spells CASSQTQGARTEAFF. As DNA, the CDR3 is TGCGCCAGCAGCCAAACCCAGGGGGCGCGGACTGAAGCTTTCTTT.

CDR3 sequence: CASRRGDRRILYEQYF. The CDR3 region has the DNA TGTGCCAGTAGGAGGGGGGACAGGCGAATCCTTTACGAGCAGTACTTC. The gene calls are TRBV19 and TRBJ2-7; TRBD1 aligns across 8 bases. Trimming took 6 bases from V and 4 from J; bases not matched to a gene: 14. CDR1 and CDR2 from the germline V gene are LNHDA and SQIVND (reference sequence). This CDR3 is 16 amino acids long.

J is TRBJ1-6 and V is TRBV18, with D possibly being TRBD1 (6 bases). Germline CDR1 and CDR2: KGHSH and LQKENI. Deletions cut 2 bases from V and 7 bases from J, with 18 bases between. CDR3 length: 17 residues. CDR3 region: CASSPNAPGRGNSPLHF. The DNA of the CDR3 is TGTGCCAGCTCACCAAACGCCCCGGGGAGGGGGAATTCACCCCTCCACTTT.

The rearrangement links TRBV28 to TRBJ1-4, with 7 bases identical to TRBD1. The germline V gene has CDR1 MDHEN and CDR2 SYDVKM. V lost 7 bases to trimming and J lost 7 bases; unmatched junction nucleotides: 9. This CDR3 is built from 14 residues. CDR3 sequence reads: CASNLQGSREKLFF. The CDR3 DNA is TGTGCCAGCAATCTACAGGGGTCGCGTGAAAAACTGTTTTTT.